These T cell receptor beta chains were read from a single sample in a study of a mutant IDH1 vaccine in newly diagnosed glioma. These receptors' antigens are unknown. Produced via immunoSEQ multiplex PCR; TCRdb's table is partial and in-frame only. The table has tens of thousands of clones, approximately 86% seen once. Sequencing was performed on PBMCs, taken from a glioma patient whose treatment included an IDH1 peptide vaccine. These TCRs come from a young man with glioma. Some clones in this sample may be carry-over from other donors' samples. Both conserved end residues are part of each CDR3. A D gene is named only where the DNA matches it firmly. Size is omitted from some rows. Given values are once, few, many or a class for expanded clones.

>TRBV9|TRBJ2-7|NA|TRBD1
TGTGCCAGCAGCGTAGGGCTGGGGACAGGGATCCACGAGCAGTACTTC
CASSVGLGTGIHEQYF
>TRBV19|TRBJ1-2|NA|TRBD1
TGTGCCAGCCGGGACAGGGACCATGGCTACACCTTC
CASRDRDHGYTF
>TRBV11-1|TRBJ2-7|NA|NA
TGTGCCAGCACCGGGGCTACCTACGAGCAGTACTTC
CASTGATYEQYF
>TRBV19|TRBJ2-7|NA|NA
TGTGCCAGTAGTCTACAGGGTTTCGTCTCCTACGAGCAGTACTTC
CASSLQGFVSYEQYF
>TRBV5-5|TRBJ2-4|NA|NA
TGTGCCAGCAGCTTCCTAGGGGACGTTAACATTCAGTACTTC
CASSFLGDVNIQYF
>TRBV30|TRBJ2-3|NA|NA
TGTGCCTGGAGTGGGGGCTACGAATTAGATACGCAGTATTTT
CAWSGGYELDTQYF
>TRBV30|TRBJ2-1|once|TRBD2
TGTGCCTGGAGTGTACTAGCGGGAGGACTCTCCTACAATGAGCAGTTCTTC
CAWSVLAGGLSYNEQFF
>TRBV5-1|TRBJ1-1|medium-sized|TRBD1
TGCGCCAGCAGCTTGGTGGGGACAGCTGAAGCTTTCTTT
CASSLVGTAEAFF
>TRBV28|TRBJ1-1|NA|NA
TGTGCCAGCAGTTCATCTACACCAGCCCTTATTATGAACACTGAAGCTTTCTTT
CASSSSTPALIMNTEAFF
>TRBV6-5|TRBJ1-1|NA|NA
TGTGCCAGCAGTTACGAGGGCCCTAAGGGGAGTGAAGCTTTCTTT
CASSYEGPKGSEAFF
>TRBV19|TRBJ2-3|NA|NA
TGTGCCAGTAGTATTATTTTGGGGGCGTCGGATACGCAGTATTTT
CASSIILGASDTQYF
>TRBV7-6|TRBJ1-1|few|NA
TGTGCCAGCAGCTTAGAGGTTGCTGGTGAAGCTTTCTTT
CASSLEVAGEAFF
>TRBV19|TRBJ1-5|NA|NA
TGTGCCACCTTACCAGGGAGACGGTACAATCAGCCCCAGCATTTT
CATLPGRRYNQPQHF
>TRBV4-2|TRBJ1-3|few|NA
TGTGCCAGCAGCCAAGCAGGGTCCGGAAACACCATATATTTT
CASSQAGSGNTIYF
>TRBV19|TRBJ1-2|NA|NA
TGTGCCAGTAGTATCGAGGGCGGCGCCTACACCTTC
CASSIEGGAYTF
>TRBV30|TRBJ1-2|NA|NA
TGTGCCTGGAGCGAGTGGACATTACAATATGGCTACACCTTC
CAWSEWTLQYGYTF
>TRBV5-6|TRBJ2-7|NA|NA
TGTGCCAGCAGATTTAGCGGCTTTAGCTCCTACGAGCAGTACTTC
CASRFSGFSSYEQYF
>TRBV18|TRBJ1-3|NA|NA
TGTGCCAGCTCACCCTCATCGCGGGGAAACACCATATATTTT
CASSPSSRGNTIYF
>TRBV6-1|TRBJ2-4|NA|NA
TGTGCCAGCAGTGCGAGGACTGACATTCAGTACTTC
CASSARTDIQYF
>TRBV5-1|TRBJ2-4|NA|TRBD1
TGCGCCAGCAGCTTGGGGGACAGGCAACTAGCCAAAAACATTCAGTACTTC
CASSLGDRQLAKNIQYF
>TRBV7-9|TRBJ2-7|once|NA
TGTGCCAGCAGCCCGGTCGGATCCTACGAGCAGTACTTC
CASSPVGSYEQYF
>TRBV6-5|TRBJ1-2|NA|NA
TGTGCCAGCAGTTACTCAAAGGGGAACTATGGCTACACCTTC
CASSYSKGNYGYTF
>TRBV7-9|TRBJ1-1|few|NA
TGTGCCAGCAGCTTAGGGAAAGGGCGCACTGAAGCTTTCTTT
CASSLGKGRTEAFF
>TRBV7-2|TRBJ2-3|NA|TRBD2
TGTGCCAGCAGCTTACAAGCGGGGGGGCCAGCAGATACGCAGTATTTT
CASSLQAGGPADTQYF
>TRBV5-5|TRBJ2-3|once|NA
TGTGCCAGCAGCTTGAGGCACCGTTATACGCAGTATTTT
CASSLRHRYTQYF